This TCR beta chain was identified during a study of T-cell reconstitution after alpha-beta-depleted transplantation in children. This clonotype was seen ten or more times. The target antigen is unknown. The CDR3 length is 16 residues. V was pared by 4 bases and J by 1 base, with 11 bases between. CDR1 MDHEN and CDR2 SYDVKM come from the germline V gene. Whole-study findings and limits: One year after transplant, T-cell counts and diversity came mostly from newly produced T cells.

Unique molecular identifiers featured in how the TCRbeta library was prepared. TCRdb re-called the PCR reads with MiXCR, one entry per CDR3 protein. The sample shows some 200,000 distinct CDR3 sequences, 6.6% of them seen only once. This chain links TRBV28 with TRBJ2-6; tentatively, D is TRBD1 or TRBD2 (6 bases each). The clonotype was recovered from a boy aged 2 to 9 with acute lymphoblastic leukemia, due to receive a stem cell transplant. Sequenced material: PBMCs, taken before TCRalphabeta/CD19-depleted stem cell transplant. In DNA, the CDR3 is TGTGCCAGCAGTTGGCAGGGGAGGTCTGGGGCCAACGTCCTGACTTTC. The encoded protein is CASSWQGRSGANVLTF.